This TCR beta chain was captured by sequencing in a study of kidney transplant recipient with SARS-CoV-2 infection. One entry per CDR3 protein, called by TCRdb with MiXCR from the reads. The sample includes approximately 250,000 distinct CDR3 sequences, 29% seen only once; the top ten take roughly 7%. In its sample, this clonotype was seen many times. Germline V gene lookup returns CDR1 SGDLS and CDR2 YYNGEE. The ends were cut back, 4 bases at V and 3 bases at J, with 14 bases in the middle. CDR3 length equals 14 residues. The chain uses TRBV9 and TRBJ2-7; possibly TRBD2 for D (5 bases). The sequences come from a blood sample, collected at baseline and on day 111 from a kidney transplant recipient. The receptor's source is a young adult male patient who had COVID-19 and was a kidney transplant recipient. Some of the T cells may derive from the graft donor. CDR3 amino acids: CASSPTGRGYEQYF. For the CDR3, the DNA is TGTGCCAGCAGCCCCACTGGGAGAGGCTACGAGCAGTACTTC. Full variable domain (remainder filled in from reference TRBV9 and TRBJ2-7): DSGVTQTPKHLITATGQRVTLRCSPRSGDLSVYWYQQSLDQGLQFLIQYYNGEERAKGNILERFSAQQFPDLHSELNLSSLELGDSALYFCASSPTGRGYEQYFGPGTRLTVT.